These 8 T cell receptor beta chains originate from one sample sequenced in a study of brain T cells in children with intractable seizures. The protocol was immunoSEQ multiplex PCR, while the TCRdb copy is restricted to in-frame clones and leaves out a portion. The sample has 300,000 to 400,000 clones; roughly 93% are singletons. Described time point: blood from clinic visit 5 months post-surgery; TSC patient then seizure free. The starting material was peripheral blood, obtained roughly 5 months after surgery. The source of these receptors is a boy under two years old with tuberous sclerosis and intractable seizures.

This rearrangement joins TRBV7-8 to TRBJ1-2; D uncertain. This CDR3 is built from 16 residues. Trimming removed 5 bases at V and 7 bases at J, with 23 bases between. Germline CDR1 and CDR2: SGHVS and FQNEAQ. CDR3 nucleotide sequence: TGTGCCAGCAGCCTCCGGACTGGTATTAGGTCCGCTGGCTACACCTTC. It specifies CASSLRTGIRSAGYTF.

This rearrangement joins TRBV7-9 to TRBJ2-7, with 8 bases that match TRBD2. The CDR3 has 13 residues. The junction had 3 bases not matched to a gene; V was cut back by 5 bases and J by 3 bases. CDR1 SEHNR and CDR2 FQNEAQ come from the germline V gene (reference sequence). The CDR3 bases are TGTGCCAGCAGCGCGGGGGGCCACTACGAGCAGTACTTC. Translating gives CASSAGGHYEQYF.

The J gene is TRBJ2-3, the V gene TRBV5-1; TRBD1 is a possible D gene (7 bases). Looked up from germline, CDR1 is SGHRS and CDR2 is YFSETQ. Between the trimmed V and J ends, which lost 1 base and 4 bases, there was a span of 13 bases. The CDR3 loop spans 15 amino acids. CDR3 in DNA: TGCGCCAGCAGCTTGCGGTTCAGGGGGGCAGATACGCAGTATTTT. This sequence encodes CASSLRFRGADTQYF.

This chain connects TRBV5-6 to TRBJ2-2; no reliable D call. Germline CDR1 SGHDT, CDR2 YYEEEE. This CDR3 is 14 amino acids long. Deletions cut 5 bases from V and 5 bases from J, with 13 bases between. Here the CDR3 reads CASSQISRTGELFF. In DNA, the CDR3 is TGTGCCAGCAGTCAAATAAGCCGGACCGGGGAGCTGTTTTTT.

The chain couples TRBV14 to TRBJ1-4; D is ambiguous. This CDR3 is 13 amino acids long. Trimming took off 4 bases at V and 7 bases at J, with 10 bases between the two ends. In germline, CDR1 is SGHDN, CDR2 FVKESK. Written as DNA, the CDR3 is TGTGCCAGCAGCCGAGAGGAGCGTGAAAAACTGTTTTTT. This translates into CASSREEREKLFF.

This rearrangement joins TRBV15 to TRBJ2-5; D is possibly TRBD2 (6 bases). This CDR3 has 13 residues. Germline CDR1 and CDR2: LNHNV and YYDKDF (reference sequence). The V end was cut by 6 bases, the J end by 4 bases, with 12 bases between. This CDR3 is CATRTGVRETQYF. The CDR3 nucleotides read TGTGCCACCAGAACGGGAGTGCGAGAGACCCAGTACTTC.

In nucleotides, the CDR3 is TGTGCCAGCAAGGTGGGGACAGAGAGACTCGAGCAGTACTTC. This codes for CASKVGTERLEQYF. The chain couples TRBV6-5 to TRBJ2-7; TRBD1 aligns across 7 bases. CDR3 length: 14 residues. Germline CDR1 and CDR2: MNHEY and SVGAGI. Unmatched junction bases numbered 12, after V lost 7 bases and J lost 6 bases.

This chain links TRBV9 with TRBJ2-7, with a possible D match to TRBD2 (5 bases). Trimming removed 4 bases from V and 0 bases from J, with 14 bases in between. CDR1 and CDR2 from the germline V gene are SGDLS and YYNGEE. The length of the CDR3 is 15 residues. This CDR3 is CASSLGIANSYEQYF. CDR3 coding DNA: TGTGCCAGCAGCCTCGGTATAGCGAACTCCTACGAGCAGTACTTC.